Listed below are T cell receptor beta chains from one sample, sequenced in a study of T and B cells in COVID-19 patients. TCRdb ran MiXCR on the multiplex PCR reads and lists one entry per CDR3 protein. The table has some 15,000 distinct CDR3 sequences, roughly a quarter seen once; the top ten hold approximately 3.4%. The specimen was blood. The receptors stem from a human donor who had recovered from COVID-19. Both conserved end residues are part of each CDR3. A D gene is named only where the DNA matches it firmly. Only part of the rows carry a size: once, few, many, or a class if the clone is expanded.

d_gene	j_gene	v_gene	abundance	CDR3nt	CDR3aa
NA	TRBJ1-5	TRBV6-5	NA	TGTGCCAGCAGTGAAGCGGATACTCCTAGGCAGCCCCAGCATTTT	CASSEADTPRQPQHF
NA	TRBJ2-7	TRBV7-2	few	TGTGCCAGCAGCTTAGCTTTAACTGGTGTAGTCCCGTACTTC	CASSLALTGVVPYF
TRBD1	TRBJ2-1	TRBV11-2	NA	TGTGCCAGCAGCTTTGCGGGACAGGTAAATGAGCAGTTCTTC	CASSFAGQVNEQFF
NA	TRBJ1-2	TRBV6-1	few	TGTGCCAGCGGCCCCGGCCTGGGGGGCTACACCTTC	CASGPGLGGYTF
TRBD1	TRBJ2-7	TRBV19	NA	TGTGCCAGTAGTTCAATCCCCCGGGACAGGGGGTCCAGCGAGCAGTACTTC	CASSSIPRDRGSSEQYF
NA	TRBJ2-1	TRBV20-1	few	TGCAGTGCTCAGGGGGAACTAGCTCAGATCAAAACTAGGGATGAGCAGTTCTTC	CSAQGELAQIKTRDEQFF
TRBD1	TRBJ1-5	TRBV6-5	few	TGTGCCAGCAGTTCCTGCACCGGGACAGGGACTTGCCAGCCCCAGCATTTT	CASSSCTGTGTCQPQHF
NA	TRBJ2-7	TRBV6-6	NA	TGTGCCAGCAGAGACAGCTCCTACGAGCAGTACTTC	CASRDSSYEQYF
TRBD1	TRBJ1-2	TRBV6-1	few	TGTGCCAGCAGTTTTTCACAGGGGCCCTATGGCTACACCTTC	CASSFSQGPYGYTF
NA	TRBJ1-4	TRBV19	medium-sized	TGTGCCAGTAGTATGTACGGGACGGTAAATGAAAAACTGTTTTTT	CASSMYGTVNEKLFF
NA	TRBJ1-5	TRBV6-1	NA	TGTGCCAGCACTCCAGAAGGGCGTAACTACGGCAATCAGCCCCAGCATTTT	CASTPEGRNYGNQPQHF
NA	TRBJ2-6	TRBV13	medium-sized	TGTGCCAGCAGCTCGAACTCTGGGGCCAACGTCCTGACTTTC	CASSSNSGANVLTF
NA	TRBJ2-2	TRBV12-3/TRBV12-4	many	TGTGCCAGCAGTGAACAAGTCACCGGGGAGCTGTTTTTT	CASSEQVTGELFF
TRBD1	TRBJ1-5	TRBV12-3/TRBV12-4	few	TGTGCCAGCAGTTGGGACAGGAACAATCAGCCCCAGCATTTT	CASSWDRNNQPQHF
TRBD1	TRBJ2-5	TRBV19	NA	TGTGCCAGTAGTATAGGCGGACAGGGGGCCAAGGAGACCCAGTACTTC	CASSIGGQGAKETQYF
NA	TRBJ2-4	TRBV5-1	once	TGCGCCAGCAGCCCGAGTTGGTCACTCCTAGCCAAAAACATTCAGTACTTC	CASSPSWSLLAKNIQYF
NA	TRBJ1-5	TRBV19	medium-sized	TGTGCCAGTAGTTCAGGGGTTGGTCAGCCCCAGCATTTT	CASSSGVGQPQHF
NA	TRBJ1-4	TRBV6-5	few	TGTGCCAGCAGGGGGGGTGGGGCAGGTGAAGAGGGTGAAAAACTGTTTTTT	CASRGGGAGEEGEKLFF
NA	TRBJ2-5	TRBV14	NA	TGTGCCAGCAGCTCCCAGGCAGGGGGGATAGAGACCCAGTACTTC	CASSSQAGGIETQYF
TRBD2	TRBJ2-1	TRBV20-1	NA	TGCAGTGCCCCAGGGACTAGCGGGAGGATCGTCTACAATGAGCAGTTCTTC	CSAPGTSGRIVYNEQFF
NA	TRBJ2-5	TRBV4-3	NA	TGTGCCAGCAGCCCCGGGAGCCTACAAGAGACCCAGTACTTC	CASSPGSLQETQYF
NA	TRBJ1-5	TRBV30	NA	TGTGCCTGGGCGAGAGGGAGGGATCAGCCCCAGCATTTT	CAWARGRDQPQHF
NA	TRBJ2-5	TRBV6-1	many	TGTGCCAGCAGTTACTCTCCCACTGGAGAGACCCAGTACTTC	CASSYSPTGETQYF